This T cell receptor beta chain is from a study of T cell responses to AZD1222 COVID-19 vaccine. Second doses that came at about 4 or about 12 weeks were put together. The CDR3 totals 15 residues. Looked up from germline, CDR1 is SGHRS and CDR2 is YFSETQ. Trimming shortened V by 0 bases and J by 3 bases, and 10 bases separated the two germline ends. This clone was seen a few times. Method: immunoSEQ multiplex PCR; TCRdb's copy keeps in-frame clones and lacks some. This sample has some 42,000 clones, with approximately 83% found just once. The chain employs TRBV5-1 and TRBJ1-5; D is unresolved. The receptor was derived from an adult who received the AZD1222 COVID-19 vaccine. Source: peripheral blood, taken 28 days after the second AZD1222 dose. CDR3 region: CASSLEGRPNQPQHF. As DNA, the CDR3 is TGCGCCAGCAGCTTGGAGGGCAGGCCCAATCAGCCCCAGCATTTT.